Sequencing of this T cell receptor (beta chain) was carried out in a study of regulatory T cells in long-lasting Graves disease. Libraries of TCR beta came from iRepertoire HTBI primers plus Arm-PCR of CDR3 regions. TCRdb re-called the multiplex PCR reads with MiXCR, one entry per CDR3 protein. The sample contains about 340,000 distinct CDR3 sequences, 20% of which appear only once. Study-wide findings and caveats: Favoring TRBV28, TRBJ1-2 and TRBJ2-5 was a feature seen in persistent disease.

Time point indicated: persistent/refractory GD, antithyroid drugs over 5 years with positive TRAb. The TCR library was made from RNA extracted from PBMCs. This clonotype has a handful of counts. Its antigen is currently unknown. V trimming: 2 bases; J trimming: 4 bases; junction bases outside the gene matches: 11. The CDR3 contains 18 residues. CDR1 is SEHNR and CDR2 is FQNEAQ in the germline V gene (reference sequence). Sequenced material: peripheral blood mononuclear cells (PBMCs), taken when the disease was refractory, from a patient treated with antithyroid drugs. The chain couples TRBV7-9 to TRBJ2-5, with 12 nucleotides matching TRBD2. This sequence was found in a female donor with Graves disease. The CDR3 DNA follows: TGTGCCAGCAGCTTAAGGCTACTAGCGGGAGGACGTAGAGAGACCCAGTACTTC. This codes for CASSLRLLAGGRRETQYF.